The clone carrying this TCR beta chain showed up many times. Its antigen is currently unknown. This sample stems from a study of T-cell memory formation after mild COVID-19. The TCR alpha and TCR beta cDNA libraries, bearing sample barcodes and UMIs, were generated by 5'RACE using constant-segment primers. TCRdb re-called the 5' RACE reads through MiXCR, storing one row per CDR3 protein. The data hold 550,000 to 700,000 distinct CDR3 sequences, with roughly 17% observed a single time. Trimming took 6 bases from V and 0 from J, leaving 15 bases between them. CDR1 SGHTA and CDR2 FQGTGA come from the germline V gene. The CDR3 contains 16 residues. Findings of the study overall: Whereas later expanders leaned CD4+, clones contracting day 15 to 85 showed a balanced CD4/CD8 makeup. The finding that pre-infection memory included some responding clones suggested that cross-reactive memory joined. The main location of contracting CD4+ clones was CM and EM, and that of contracting CD8+ clones was EMRA.

Input material: PBMCs or a T cell subset sorted from them (not recorded which). The sequence was collected from an adult woman who had mild COVID-19 (a few samples of this study predate the infection). Cell type and time point are not known. The rearrangement joins TRBV7-3 to TRBJ2-1, with D possibly being TRBD2 (6 bases). In nucleotides, the CDR3 is TGTGCCAGCAGTCCGACTAGAGTTGGCTCCTACAATGAGCAGTTCTTC. Protein sequence: CASSPTRVGSYNEQFF. The whole variable domain, remainder taken from reference TRBV7-3 and TRBJ2-1, is GAGVSQTPSNKVTEKGKYVELRCDPISGHTALYWYRQSLGQGPEFLIYFQGTGAADDSGLPNDRFFAVRPEGSVSTLKIQRTERGDSAVYLCASSPTRVGSYNEQFFGPGTRLTVL.